Listed below are T cell receptor beta chains from one sample, sequenced in a study of blood T cells in healthy people across ages. TCRdb used MiXCR to reprocess the 5' RACE reads, holding one entry per CDR3 protein. The repertoire holds hundreds of thousands of distinct CDR3 sequences, more than 55% seen once, with roughly 25% in the top ten. Sequenced sample: blood. Receptor source: a man between 40 and 49 years old in good health. Each CDR3 is given with its conserved first and last residue. Fields, in order: J gene, clone size, V gene, D gene, CDR3 protein, CDR3 DNA. D genes are given only for firm matches. The listing skips clone size in some rows; elsewhere it reads once, few, many or a size class.

TRBJ1-6 once TRBV27 NA CASGPKGWDNSPLHF TGTGCCAGCGGCCCCAAGGGCTGGGATAATTCACCCCTCCACTTT
TRBJ1-1 NA TRBV7-9 NA CASTRNTEAFF TGTGCCAGCACCAGAAACACTGAAGCTTTCTTT
TRBJ2-5 NA TRBV6-1 NA CASSVDLGDQETQYF TGTGCCAGCTCTGTAGATCTCGGGGACCAAGAGACCCAGTACTTC
TRBJ1-1 once TRBV2 NA CASSEGRSGTEAFF TGTGCCAGCAGTGAAGGTCGGTCCGGCACTGAAGCTTTCTTT
TRBJ2-3 NA TRBV20-1 NA CSARDTQVSTDTQYF TGCAGTGCTAGAGACACCCAAGTAAGCACAGATACGCAGTATTTT
TRBJ2-2 NA TRBV7-9 NA CASSMRLVDNTGELFF TGTGCCAGCAGCATGAGACTAGTCGATAACACCGGGGAGCTGTTTTTT
TRBJ2-1 few TRBV20-1 NA CSARDLHGTNEQFF TGCAGTGCTAGAGATCTGCATGGGACGAATGAGCAGTTCTTC
TRBJ2-3 NA TRBV27 NA CASSLWIGGPDTQYF TGTGCCAGCAGTTTATGGATTGGGGGCCCGGATACGCAGTATTTT
TRBJ1-5 NA TRBV4-1 TRBD1 CASSHVGQRSNQPQHF TGCGCCAGCAGCCATGTGGGACAGCGTAGCAATCAGCCCCAGCATTTT
TRBJ2-5 few TRBV5-1 NA CASSLSEGTQETQYF TGCGCCAGCAGCTTGAGTGAGGGGACACAAGAGACCCAGTACTTC
TRBJ2-1 NA TRBV5-1 NA CASSLKGLGVNEQFF TGCGCCAGCAGCTTGAAGGGCCTCGGGGTAAATGAGCAGTTCTTC
TRBJ1-6 NA TRBV7-2 TRBD1 CASSLGGQGYNSPLHF TGTGCCAGCAGCTTAGGCGGACAGGGTTATAATTCACCCCTCCACTTT
TRBJ2-7 NA TRBV20-1 TRBD2 CSARTSGREVQYF TGCAGTGCTAGGACTAGCGGGAGGGAGGTGCAGTACTTC
TRBJ2-3 NA TRBV24-1 TRBD1 CATSDRTGGTDTRYF TGTGCCACCAGTGACCGGACAGGGGGCACAGATACGCGGTATTTT
TRBJ2-5 NA TRBV29-1 TRBD1 CSGRIRDSEETQYF TGCAGCGGCAGGATCCGGGACAGTGAAGAGACCCAGTACTTC
TRBJ2-7 NA TRBV7-8 NA CASSPSEGLPYEQYF TGTGCCAGCAGTCCCTCCGAGGGGTTGCCCTACGAGCAGTACTTC
TRBJ2-5 NA TRBV12-3/TRBV12-4 NA CASSIRTFNGQYF TGTGCCAGCAGTATCCGGACCTTCAATGGGCAGTACTTC
TRBJ2-5 NA TRBV3-1 NA CASSQDENRHGAQYF TGTGCCAGCAGCCAAGATGAGAACAGGCATGGGGCCCAGTACTTC
TRBJ1-2 NA TRBV12-3/TRBV12-4 NA CASSQGRGADGYTF TGTGCCAGCAGTCAGGGGCGGGGGGCAGATGGCTACACCTTC
TRBJ2-3 NA TRBV4-1 NA CASSQVIYGGDTQYF TGCGCCAGCAGCCAAGTCATCTATGGCGGCGATACGCAGTATTTT
TRBJ2-5 NA TRBV28 NA CASSPSGAAETQYF TGTGCCAGCAGTCCATCCGGGGCAGCCGAGACCCAGTACTTC
TRBJ1-5 NA TRBV19 NA CASRSTTVGNQPQHF TGTGCCAGTAGGAGCACGACCGTAGGAAATCAGCCCCAGCATTTT
TRBJ2-7 few TRBV20-1 NA CSASFGTYEQYF TGCAGTGCTAGTTTCGGAACCTACGAGCAGTACTTC
TRBJ2-5 few TRBV7-2 NA CASSSSGLRETQYF TGTGCCAGCAGCTCTTCCGGGCTGCGTGAGACCCAGTACTTC
TRBJ2-5 few TRBV2 TRBD2 CASRRGAGETQYF TGTGCCAGCAGGCGGGGGGCCGGGGAGACCCAGTACTTC
TRBJ2-4 few TRBV7-9 TRBD1 CASSFPTGQTNIQYF TGTGCCAGCAGCTTCCCGACGGGACAGACGAACATTCAGTACTTC
TRBJ2-3 NA TRBV9 NA CASSPLGTNPTDTQYF TGTGCCAGCAGCCCTCTTGGGACCAACCCCACAGATACGCAGTATTTT
TRBJ1-6 NA TRBV20-1 TRBD1 CSATRDRAYNSPLHF TGCAGTGCCACCAGGGACAGGGCATATAATTCACCCCTCCACTTT
TRBJ2-4 NA TRBV6-2/TRBV6-3 NA CASSNDGVRAKNIQYF TGTGCCAGCAGTAACGACGGGGTCAGGGCCAAAAACATTCAGTACTTC
TRBJ2-1 once TRBV5-1 NA CASSSVLTGKNYNEQFF TGCGCCAGCAGCTCCGTTCTTACGGGGAAAAACTACAATGAGCAGTTCTTC
TRBJ2-1 NA TRBV7-6 TRBD1 CASSLDSGQGAFEQFF TGTGCCAGCAGCTTAGACTCGGGACAGGGGGCGTTTGAGCAGTTCTTC
TRBJ1-1 NA TRBV5-6 NA CASSLTTRGTEAFF TGTGCCAGCAGCTTGACCACTAGGGGCACTGAAGCTTTCTTT
TRBJ2-6 NA TRBV7-2 NA CASSFRVAGANVLTF TGTGCCAGCAGCTTCAGGGTGGCTGGGGCCAACGTCCTGACTTTC
TRBJ1-5 NA TRBV5-1 NA CASRVDTYSNQPQHF TGCGCCAGCAGGGTGGATACTTATAGCAATCAGCCCCAGCATTTT
TRBJ2-5 NA TRBV20-1 NA CSARDQEIGETQYF TGCAGTGCTAGAGATCAAGAGATCGGGGAGACCCAGTACTTC
TRBJ1-2 few TRBV5-6 NA CASSSTNYGYTF TGTGCCAGCAGCTCCACTAACTATGGCTACACCTTC
TRBJ2-5 NA TRBV6-5 NA CASSLKLRRETQYF TGTGCCAGCAGTCTCAAATTGAGGAGGGAGACCCAGTACTTC
TRBJ2-1 few TRBV6-2/TRBV6-3 TRBD2 CASSYSTGLAGDEQFF TGTGCCAGCAGTTACTCGACAGGGCTAGCGGGAGATGAGCAGTTCTTC
TRBJ2-7 NA TRBV19 TRBD1 CASQGGQGVITQYF TGTGCCAGCCAGGGTGGGCAGGGGGTTATTACCCAGTACTTC
TRBJ2-7 NA TRBV12-3/TRBV12-4 TRBD2 CASSPQLGLAGGLGYEQYF TGTGCCAGCAGCCCACAACTCGGACTAGCGGGAGGGTTAGGCTACGAGCAGTACTTC
TRBJ1-4 few TRBV12-3/TRBV12-4 TRBD1 CASSPWDSSATNEKLFF TGTGCCAGCAGTCCTTGGGACAGCTCAGCAACTAATGAAAAACTGTTTTTT
TRBJ1-2 few TRBV3-1 TRBD1 CASSQPGQGTRSGYTF TGTGCCAGCAGCCAACCCGGACAGGGGACGCGGAGCGGCTACACCTTC